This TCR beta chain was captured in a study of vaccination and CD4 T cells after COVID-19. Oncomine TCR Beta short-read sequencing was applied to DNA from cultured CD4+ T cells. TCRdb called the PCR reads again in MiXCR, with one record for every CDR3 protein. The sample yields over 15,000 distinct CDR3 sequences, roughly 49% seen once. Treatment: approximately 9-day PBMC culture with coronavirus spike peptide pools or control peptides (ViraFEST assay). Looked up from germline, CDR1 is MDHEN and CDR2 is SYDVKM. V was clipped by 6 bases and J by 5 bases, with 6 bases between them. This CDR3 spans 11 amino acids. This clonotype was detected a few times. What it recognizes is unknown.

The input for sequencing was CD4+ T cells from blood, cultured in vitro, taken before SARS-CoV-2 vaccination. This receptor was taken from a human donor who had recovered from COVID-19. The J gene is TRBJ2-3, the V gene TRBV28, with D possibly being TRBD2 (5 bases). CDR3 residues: CASREVDTQYF. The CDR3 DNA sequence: TGTGCCAGCAGGGAGGTAGATACGCAGTATTTT.